These T cell receptor beta chains were read from a single sample in a study of T-cell memory formation after mild COVID-19. TCRdb recomputed calls from the 5' RACE reads with MiXCR, one row per CDR3 protein. Among approximately 450,000 distinct CDR3 sequences listed, roughly 20% were seen once. Source material: PBMCs or a T cell subset sorted from them (not recorded which). These receptors came from an adult woman who had mild COVID-19 (a few samples of this study predate the infection). Cell type and time point are not known. CDR3s include the opening cysteine and the closing phenylalanine or tryptophan. The D gene is left open where the match is weak. Expanded clones get a size class; other rows say once, few or many, or leave the size out.

TRBV9	few	NA	TRBJ2-1	CASSGRNEQFF	TGTGCCAGCAGCGGGCGGAATGAGCAGTTCTTC
TRBV7-3	few	TRBD2	TRBJ2-3	CASSTYHGGSDTQYF	TGTGCCAGCAGCACTTACCACGGGGGGTCGGATACGCAGTATTTT
TRBV30	NA	NA	TRBJ2-3	CAWSVLSTLSDTQYF	TGTGCCTGGAGTGTGTTATCTACCCTTTCAGATACGCAGTATTTT
TRBV6-5	NA	NA	TRBJ2-2	CASSHTHGGRDGELFF	TGTGCCAGCAGCCACACACACGGGGGGCGGGACGGGGAGCTGTTTTTT
TRBV15	NA	NA	TRBJ1-1	CATSYTRNTEAFF	TGTGCCACCAGCTATACCCGGAACACTGAAGCTTTCTTT
TRBV7-9	NA	NA	TRBJ2-3	CASSQTRERRDTQYF	TGTGCCAGCAGCCAAACCAGGGAGAGGAGGGATACGCAGTATTTT
TRBV6-6	few	TRBD1	TRBJ1-2	CASSNRGDYGYTF	TGTGCCAGCAGTAACAGGGGAGACTATGGCTACACCTTC
TRBV5-1	once	TRBD1	TRBJ2-2	CASSLRTGDTGELFF	TGCGCCAGCAGCCTGAGGACAGGGGACACCGGGGAGCTGTTTTTT
TRBV7-2	few	TRBD1	TRBJ2-7	CASSFRTGGEQYF	TGTGCCAGCAGCTTCCGGACAGGGGGCGAGCAGTACTTC
TRBV2	NA	NA	TRBJ1-5	CASSEAQARGQPQHF	TGTGCCAGCAGTGAAGCGCAGGCTCGGGGTCAGCCCCAGCATTTT
TRBV7-2	many	TRBD1	TRBJ2-7	CASSLMHGQGFPEQYF	TGTGCCAGCAGCTTAATGCACGGACAGGGATTCCCCGAGCAGTACTTC
TRBV5-1	many	NA	TRBJ1-1	CASSTYGRRMEAFF	TGCGCCAGCAGCACCTACGGACGTAGAATGGAAGCTTTCTTT
TRBV7-2	few	NA	TRBJ2-1	CASSLASGRNEQFF	TGTGCCAGCAGCTTAGCATCTGGTAGGAATGAGCAGTTCTTC
TRBV5-1	few	TRBD2	TRBJ2-1	CASSRSGGAPNEQFF	TGCGCCAGCAGCCGAAGCGGGGGGGCCCCCAATGAGCAGTTCTTC
TRBV20-1	NA	NA	TRBJ2-6	CSASRGSGANVLTF	TGCAGTGCTAGTCGAGGGTCTGGGGCCAACGTCCTGACTTTC
TRBV6-2/TRBV6-3	many	TRBD2	TRBJ2-1	CASSNVQPGLLYNEQFF	TGTGCCAGCAGTAACGTTCAACCGGGACTACTATACAATGAGCAGTTCTTC
TRBV28	few	TRBD2	TRBJ2-7	CASSPEAGGSYEQYF	TGTGCCAGCAGTCCGGAAGCGGGAGGTTCCTACGAGCAGTACTTC
TRBV4-3	NA	NA	TRBJ1-2	CASSQEGRPNYGYTF	TGCGCCAGCAGCCAAGAGGGACGTCCCAACTATGGCTACACCTTC
TRBV4-3	few	TRBD1	TRBJ1-2	CASSQGDRGNYGYTF	TGCGCCAGCAGCCAAGGGGACAGAGGGAACTATGGCTACACCTTC
TRBV7-2	NA	NA	TRBJ2-2	CASSPWPGGTGELFF	TGTGCCAGCAGCCCCTGGCCAGGGGGGACCGGGGAGCTGTTTTTT
TRBV19	NA	TRBD1	TRBJ2-7	CASSIRGQGAKYEQYF	TGTGCCAGTAGTATTCGGGGACAGGGGGCTAAGTACGAGCAGTACTTC
TRBV5-1	few	TRBD2	TRBJ2-7	CASSLGLAGVGSDYEQYF	TGCGCCAGCAGCTTGGGACTAGCGGGGGTAGGTTCCGATTACGAGCAGTACTTC
TRBV12-3/TRBV12-4	many	TRBD1	TRBJ2-7	CASGDRGPSSYEQYF	TGTGCCAGCGGGGACAGGGGGCCCAGCTCCTACGAGCAGTACTTC
TRBV9	few	TRBD1	TRBJ2-4	CASSERTGVNIQYF	TGTGCCAGCAGCGAACGGACAGGGGTGAACATTCAGTACTTC
TRBV20-1	NA	NA	TRBJ2-6	CSARDYRVSGANVLTF	TGCAGTGCTAGAGATTATCGAGTCTCTGGGGCCAACGTCCTGACTTTC
TRBV7-8	few	TRBD1	TRBJ2-2	CASSAQGAGGTGELFF	TGTGCCAGCAGCGCCCAGGGGGCAGGGGGAACCGGGGAGCTGTTTTTT
TRBV20-1	few	TRBD1	TRBJ1-2	CSARETGGANYGYTF	TGCAGTGCTAGGGAGACAGGGGGCGCCAACTATGGCTACACCTTC
TRBV19	few	TRBD2	TRBJ2-6	CASNPTSGRTGANVLTF	TGTGCCAGTAACCCAACTAGCGGGAGGACTGGGGCCAACGTCCTGACTTTC
TRBV6-5	few	NA	TRBJ2-3	CASRGQDTQYF	TGTGCCAGCAGGGGCCAGGATACGCAGTATTTT
TRBV5-1	NA	TRBD1	TRBJ2-7	CASSFRGTVPYEQYF	TGCGCCAGCAGCTTTCGTGGGACAGTACCCTACGAGCAGTACTTC
TRBV18	NA	TRBD1	TRBJ2-1	CASSPLTGVKGNEQFF	TGTGCCAGCTCGCCACTGACAGGGGTTAAAGGGAATGAGCAGTTCTTC
TRBV9	NA	NA	TRBJ2-1	CASSDQGFHEQFF	TGTGCCAGCAGTGATCAGGGGTTCCATGAGCAGTTCTTC
TRBV29-1	NA	TRBD2	TRBJ2-1	CSVPWTSSIYNEQFF	TGCAGCGTCCCCTGGACTAGTAGTATTTACAATGAGCAGTTCTTC
TRBV7-3	many	NA	TRBJ2-5	CASSPGIAQETQYF	TGTGCCAGCAGCCCCGGTATAGCCCAAGAGACCCAGTACTTC
TRBV29-1	few	TRBD1	TRBJ1-1	CSVEDLRTGLEAFF	TGCAGCGTTGAAGATCTTAGGACAGGGCTTGAAGCTTTCTTT
TRBV9	few	TRBD1	TRBJ2-1	CASSVTGAGPNEQFF	TGTGCCAGCAGTGTGACAGGGGCCGGCCCCAATGAGCAGTTCTTC
TRBV12-3/TRBV12-4	NA	NA	TRBJ1-1	CASSLVSWWDTEAFF	TGTGCCAGCAGTTTAGTTAGTTGGTGGGACACTGAAGCTTTCTTT
TRBV20-1	few	TRBD1	TRBJ2-5	CSAPIQGAGETQYF	TGCAGTGCTCCGATACAGGGGGCCGGTGAGACCCAGTACTTC
TRBV6-6	NA	TRBD2	TRBJ2-5	CASSYRLAGGMETQYF	TGTGCCAGCAGTTACCGTCTAGCGGGGGGGATGGAGACCCAGTACTTC
TRBV12-5	NA	NA	TRBJ1-2	CASGFHLLENYTF	TGTGCTAGTGGTTTTCATCTTTTGGAGAACTACACCTTC